The present entry profiles one T cell receptor beta chain with its context. This entry comes from a study of blood T cell repertoires in COVID-19. For the study at large: Sites in the United States, Italy and Spain provided acute and convalescent COVID-19 samples.

Trimming took off 4 bases at V and 5 bases at J, with 11 bases between the two ends. The CDR3 is made up of 13 amino acids. The germline CDR1 and CDR2 sequences are SEHNR and FQNEAQ (reference sequence). Original data processing: Reference gene primer amplification yielded estimated nucleated cell counts. Repertoires were generated with immunoSEQ multiplex PCR, while TCRdb's copy carries only in-frame clones and drops some. That table supplies the V and J calls and clone size; D and trimming were determined from the DNA. The sample consists of a few hundred thousand clones, around 86% of them appearing once. Assignments of participants to cohorts depended upon their own reported clinical history.

V usage is TRBV7-9 and J usage is TRBJ1-2; D may be TRBD1 (5 bases). The material sequenced was PBMCs or T cells enriched from blood (not recorded which). The receptor was derived from a woman between 45 and 65 years old who had recovered from COVID-19. CDR3 region: CASSWDSNYGYTF. CDR3 sequence (DNA): TGTGCCAGCAGCTGGGACTCAAATTATGGCTACACCTTC.